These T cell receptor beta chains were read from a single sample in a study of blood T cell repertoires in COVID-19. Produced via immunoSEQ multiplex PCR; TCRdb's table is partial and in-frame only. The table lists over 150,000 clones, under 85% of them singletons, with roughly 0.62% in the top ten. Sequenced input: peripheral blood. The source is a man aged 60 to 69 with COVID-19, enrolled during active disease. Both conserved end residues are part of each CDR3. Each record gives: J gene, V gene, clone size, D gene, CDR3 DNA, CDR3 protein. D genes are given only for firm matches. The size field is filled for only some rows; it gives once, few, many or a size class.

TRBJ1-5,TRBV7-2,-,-,TGTGCCAGCAGCTTAGGGGAGTGGGTGGGTCAGCCCCAGCATTTT,CASSLGEWVGQPQHF
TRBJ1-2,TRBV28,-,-,TGTGCCAGCATCCCTGGGGGGGGAGGGCGATATGGCTACACCTTC,CASIPGGGGRYGYTF
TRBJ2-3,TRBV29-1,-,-,TGCAGCGTTGAAACAGGGCTGGCAGATACGCAGTATTTT,CSVETGLADTQYF
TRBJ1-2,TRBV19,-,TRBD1,TGTGCCAGTAGTATAGAGAGTTCGACAGGGGTATACGGCTACACCTTC,CASSIESSTGVYGYTF
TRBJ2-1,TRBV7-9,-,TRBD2,TGTGCCAGCAGCTGGCGGGGAGGGAGCTCCTACAATGAGCAGTTCTTC,CASSWRGGSSYNEQFF
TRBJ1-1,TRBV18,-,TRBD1,TGTGCCAGCTCACCACAAGTTAGCGGACAGGACCGCTTTGAAGCTTTCTTT,CASSPQVSGQDRFEAFF
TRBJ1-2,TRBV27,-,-,TGTGCCAGCAGTAACTTGGGGCAGGGTGAAGGCTACACCTTC,CASSNLGQGEGYTF
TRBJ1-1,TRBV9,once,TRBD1,TGTGCCAGCAGCCCGGACAGGGACACTGAAGCTTTCTTT,CASSPDRDTEAFF
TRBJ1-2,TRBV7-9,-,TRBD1,TGTGCCAGCAGCTTAGGACAGGGTCAGAACTATGGCTACACCTTC,CASSLGQGQNYGYTF
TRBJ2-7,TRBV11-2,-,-,TGTGCCAGCAGCCCCCCTCCACAGGGCTACGAGCAGTACTTC,CASSPPPQGYEQYF
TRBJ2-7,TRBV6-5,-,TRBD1,TGTGCCAGCAGTTATCGGGGACAGGCTTTCTACGAGCAGTACTTC,CASSYRGQAFYEQYF
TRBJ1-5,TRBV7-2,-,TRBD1,TGTGCCAGCAGCTTAGTCGACGGCAGGGGGCTGAATCAGCCCCAGCATTTT,CASSLVDGRGLNQPQHF
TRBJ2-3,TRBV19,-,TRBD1,TGTGCCAGTAGTTCCGTAGGACAGGGGGGCGCGGGCACAGATACGCAGTATTTT,CASSSVGQGGAGTDTQYF
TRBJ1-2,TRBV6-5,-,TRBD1,TGTGCCAGCAGTTACAGCAGGGGGAACTATGGCTACACCTTC,CASSYSRGNYGYTF
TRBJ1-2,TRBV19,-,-,TGTGCCAGTAGTAGGACACAGGAAAGGAGCTATGGCTACACCTTC,CASSRTQERSYGYTF
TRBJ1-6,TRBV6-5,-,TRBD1,TGTGCCAGCAGTTACGGCGACAGGGGGGATTCACCCCTCCACTTT,CASSYGDRGDSPLHF
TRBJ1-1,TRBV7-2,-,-,TGTGCCAGCAGCAAAACCGGAGGCACTGAAGCTTTCTTT,CASSKTGGTEAFF
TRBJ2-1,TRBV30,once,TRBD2,TGTGCCGGAGGGGGTGCTAGCGGGAGACCGTACAATGAGCAGTTCTTC,CAGGGASGRPYNEQFF
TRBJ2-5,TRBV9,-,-,TGTGCCAGCAGCACAGGCAGGGGTCGGGAGACCCAGTACTTC,CASSTGRGRETQYF
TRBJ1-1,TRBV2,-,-,TGTGCCAGCCGCCAGGGTAACACTGAAGCTTTCTTT,CASRQGNTEAFF
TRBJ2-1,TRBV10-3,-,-,TGTGCCATCAGTGAATCGAGCGGGAATGAGCAGTTCTTC,CAISESSGNEQFF
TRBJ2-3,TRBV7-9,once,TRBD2,TGTGCCAGCAACCCTAGCGGGAGGGCGAATACGCAGTATTTT,CASNPSGRANTQYF
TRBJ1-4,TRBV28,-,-,TGTGCCAGCAGTTTAGCAGGGAGGAACGAAAAACTGTTTTTT,CASSLAGRNEKLFF
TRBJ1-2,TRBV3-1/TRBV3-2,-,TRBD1,TGTGCCAGCAGCCACGGGGGGACAGGGGGTCATTATGGCTACACCTTC,CASSHGGTGGHYGYTF
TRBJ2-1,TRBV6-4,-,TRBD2,TGTGCCAGCAGTGGGCTAGCGGGAGGGTACAATGAGCAGTTCTTC,CASSGLAGGYNEQFF
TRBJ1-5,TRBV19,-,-,TGTGCCAGTAGTACCACCGGGGGTAGCAATCAGCCCCAGCATTTT,CASSTTGGSNQPQHF
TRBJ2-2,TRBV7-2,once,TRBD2,TGTGCCAGCAGCTTTTGGGCTAGCGGGAGATATTTGTCCGGGGAGCTGTTTTTT,CASSFWASGRYLSGELFF
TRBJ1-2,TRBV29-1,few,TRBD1,TGCAGCGTTTGGACAGGGCAAGGCTACACCTTC,CSVWTGQGYTF
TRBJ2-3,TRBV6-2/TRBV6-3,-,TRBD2,TGTGCCAGCAGCCGGGGAGCGGGAGGCAGCACAGATACGCAGTATTTT,CASSRGAGGSTDTQYF
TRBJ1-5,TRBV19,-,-,TGTGCCAGCGGGAGAGGAGGCAATCAGCCCCAGCATTTT,CASGRGGNQPQHF
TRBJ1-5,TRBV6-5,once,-,TGTGCCAGCAGTCAAAGCCGCAATCAGCCCCAGCATTTT,CASSQSRNQPQHF
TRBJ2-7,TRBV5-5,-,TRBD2,TGTGCCAGCAGCTTGACTAGCGCCAACTACGAGCAGTACTTC,CASSLTSANYEQYF